This T cell receptor (beta chain) was observed in a study of patients and donors after allogeneic stem cell transplantation. One entry per CDR3 protein results from TCRdb running MiXCR on the RT-PCR reads. The table has around 200,000 distinct CDR3 sequences, around two fifths seen once. This clonotype showed up just a few times. This CDR3 is 15 amino acids long. Germline-derived CDR1 and CDR2 are ENHRY and SYGVKD. Deletions cut 10 bases from V and 0 bases from J, with 16 bases between. The chain links TRBV10-3 to TRBJ1-3; D possibly corresponds to TRBD1 (6 bases). The source material was blood, either unsorted or a sorted T cell fraction (not recorded which). This sequence was found in a human donor who was either an allogeneic HSCT recipient or a stem cell or donor lymphocyte infusion donor (not recorded which). It is not recorded whose cells these are; they may come from a transplant donor. CDR3 coding DNA: TGTGCCAGCGCCGGGACAAGGATCTCTGGAAACACCATATATTTT. Translation: CASAGTRISGNTIYF.